A single sample is the source of the 5 T cell receptor beta chains below, sequenced in a study of blood T cell repertoires in COVID-19. The repertoire was sequenced with immunoSEQ multiplex PCR; TCRdb's copy has only in-frame clones and lacks some. The data contain 120,000 or so clones, 90% of them singletons. Sequencing was carried out using peripheral blood. These receptors were taken from a woman in her fifties or sixties with COVID-19, enrolled during active disease.

The chain links TRBV27 to TRBJ2-1; TRBD1 is a possible D gene (6 bases). This CDR3 region has 16 residues. Germline CDR1 and CDR2: MNHEY and SMNVEV (reference sequence). Between the trimmed V and J ends, which lost 6 bases and 5 bases, there was a span of 20 bases. The CDR3 DNA reads TGTGCCAGCAGCTCACTCACAGGGATCGCTGACAATGAGCAGTTCTTC. Translation: CASSSLTGIADNEQFF.

The chain couples TRBV13 to TRBJ1-1; D is ambiguous. Germline CDR1 PRHDT, CDR2 FYEKMQ (reference sequence). The CDR3 has 12 amino acids. Trimming took off 1 base at V and 5 bases at J, with 5 bases between the two ends. CDR3 sequence reads: CASSLAFTEAFF. For the CDR3, the DNA is TGTGCCAGCAGCTTAGCCTTTACTGAAGCTTTCTTT.

V gene TRBV6-2 or TRBV6-3 combines with J gene TRBJ2-2; D is uncertain. The V end lost 2 bases, the J end lost 2 bases, and 9 bases lay between the germline ends. The CDR3 runs 15 residues. Germline assignment: CDR1 MNHEY and CDR2 SVGEGT. The CDR3 DNA reads as TGTGCCAGCAGTTACGTGGAGAGCAACACCGGGGAGCTGTTTTTT. It translates to CASSYVESNTGELFF.

Worth noting for this clone: At the DNA level, this CDR3 is encoded by other sequences in the same sample as well. This chain uses TRBV7-2 with TRBJ2-1; 9 positions match TRBD2. The V and J ends lost 0 bases and 6 bases, in that order; junction bases with no gene match: 3. The germline V gene has CDR1 SGHTA and CDR2 FQGNSA. The CDR3 contains 15 residues. CDR3 nucleotide sequence: TGTGCCAGCAGCTTAGCTAGCGGGGGCCTCAATGAGCAGTTCTTC. It yields the protein CASSLASGGLNEQFF.

The chain combines TRBV18 with TRBJ1-1; 7 bases fit TRBD1. CDR3 size: 16 residues. Per the germline V gene, CDR1 is KGHSH and CDR2 is LQKENI. V dropped 2 bases and J dropped 1; count of bases not matched to a gene: 7. The CDR3 nucleotides are TGTGCCAGCTCACCATACGCCGGGACAGCGAACACTGAAGCTTTCTTT. Amino acids: CASSPYAGTANTEAFF.